The sequence of this TCR beta chain was determined in a study of blood T cell repertoires in COVID-19. For the study at large: Samples representing acute and convalescent COVID-19 were sourced from the United States, Italy and Spain. The cDNA or gDNA used as material had been derived from T cells, B-cell-depleted T cells, or PBMCs.

Original processing methods: Counts of nucleated cells, estimated from reference gene primer amplification, were obtained. The data were produced by immunoSEQ multiplex PCR, yet TCRdb's version contains in-frame clones alone and is incomplete. The DNA gave D and trimming, while V, J and clone size come from that table. This table has 45,000 or so clones, approximately 90% appearing once. This CDR3 has 17 residues. Germline V gene sequence: CDR1 LNHDA, CDR2 SQIVND (reference sequence). V lost 3 bases and J lost 0, with 17 bases in between. The rearrangement uses TRBV19 and TRBJ1-2; D is ambiguous. The clonotype comes from a woman at least 80 years old in a cohort sampled during active or convalescent COVID-19. Sequencing was done on a sample of peripheral blood. The CDR3 DNA reads TGTGCCAGTAGTATCAAGATTGCCGGGTCTACTAACTATGGCTACACCTTC. It specifies CASSIKIAGSTNYGYTF.